Shown below are 23 T cell receptor beta chains from a single sample sequenced in a study of CD8+ T cells in alopecia areata. Indicated time point: mouse skin 6 weeks after grafting, around onset of hair loss. Sequencing relied on a cDNA template that was reverse transcribed from extracted RNA. Measured with immunoSEQ multiplex PCR; TCRdb has only the in-frame clones, and not every one. In total the sample includes about 5,900 clones, none of them seen once. This specimen consisted of skin, obtained at week 6. Source of these receptors: a C3H/HeJ mouse with alopecia areata. For this strain, the MHC haplotype corresponds to H2-k.

As to this clone: Gene labels here are mouse ones. Read data end 4 residues before the CDR3 end; the end is taken from the germline J gene. The chain uses TRBV13-3 and TRBJ2-7; 11 nucleotides agree with TRBD1. The V gene's germline CDR1 is NNHDY and CDR2 SYVADS. The CDR3 has 12 residues. The CDR3 DNA, read in part, is TGTGCCAGCGGGACAGGGGGATAT. Encoded protein: CASGTGGY. The CDR3, in full, reads CASGTGGYEQYF.

This clone was recorded a few times. Gene names are the mouse ones. The read is 4 residues too short to cover the CDR3 end, so that end is filled in from the germline J gene. The chain combines TRBV13-1 with TRBJ2-1, with 10 positions matching TRBD2. CDR1 and CDR2 from the germline V gene are NSHNY and SYGAGN. CDR3 size: 15 residues. The ends lost 0 bases at V and 3 bases at J; junction bases unmatched: 0. The CDR3: CASSDAGGAYAEQFF. The CDR3 bases that were read are TGTGCCAGCAGTGATGCTGGGGGGGCCTATGCT.

This clone was counted a few times. Gene names denote mouse genes. The read is 4 residues too short to cover the CDR3 end, so that end is filled in from the germline J gene. V usage is TRBV1 and J usage is TRBJ1-2; 10 bases are a match to TRBD1. This CDR3 region has 16 residues. Germline V gene lookup returns CDR1 NSQYPW and CDR2 LRSPGD (reference sequence). Trimming at V came to 0 bases and at J to 4 bases, leaving 5 bases not matched to a gene. The CDR3 reads CTCSADRDRGGSDYTF. The DNA read from the CDR3 is TGCACCTGCAGTGCAGATCGGGACAGGGGAGGCTCC.

The sample holds a few counts of this clone. Gene names refer to mouse genes. The read ends 3 residues shy of where the CDR3 ends; the end is completed using the germline J gene. The rearrangement joins TRBV13-1 to TRBJ1-6; the D is unclear. TRBJ1-6 is filed as an ORF, its function uncertain. This CDR3 is 14 amino acids long. V was clipped by 2 bases and J by 1 base, with 4 bases between them. Looked up from germline, CDR1 is NSHNY and CDR2 is SYGAGN. The chain's CDR3 is CASSEQSYNSPLYF. CDR3 bases read: TGTGCCAGCAGTGAACAGTCCTATAATTCGCCC.

About this clone itself: Gene names refer to mouse genes. With the read ending 3 residues before the CDR3 end, the germline J gene is used to fill in that end. The rearrangement uses TRBV13-2 and TRBJ1-3, with a tentative D call TRBD1 (6 bases). The V end lost 1 base, the J end lost 0 bases, and 8 bases lay between the germline ends. The CDR3 covers 15 residues. The germline V gene encodes CDR1 NNHNN and CDR2 SYGAGS (reference sequence). The sequenced part of the CDR3 DNA is TGTGCCAGCGGTGATCAACAGGGTTCTGGAAATACG. Protein: CASGDQQGSGNT. The CDR3 in its entirety is CASGDQQGSGNTLYF.

This clone turned up a few times. The gene names here belong to mouse. The missing CDR3 end, 4 residues past where the read stops, is filled in from the germline J gene. V and J are TRBV5 and TRBJ2-5; 12 nucleotides match TRBD2. Germline V lookup: CDR1 LGHNA, CDR2 YNLKQL (reference sequence). The CDR3 totals 15 residues. The DNA read from the CDR3 is TGTGCCAGCAGCGCGACTGGGGGGGCTTTTGAC. This translates into CASSATGGAFD. The whole CDR3 protein is CASSATGGAFDTQYF.

A few counts support this clone. The gene symbols are mouse symbols. The read falls 4 residues short of the CDR3 end, and the missing part is taken from the germline J gene. This sequence joins TRBV1 and TRBJ1-1; no clear D. V was clipped by 0 bases and J by 2 bases, with 10 bases between them. The CDR3 has 15 residues. Germline CDR1 reads NSQYPW; CDR2 reads LRSPGD (reference sequence). This chain's CDR3 is CTCSADLGSNTEVFF. Incomplete CDR3 DNA: TGCACCTGCAGTGCAGATCTGGGTAGCAACACA. The full variable domain, rest sourced from reference TRBV1 and TRBJ1-1, is VTLLEQNPRWRLVPRGQAVNLRCILKNSQYPWMSWYQQDLQKQLQWLFTLRSPGDKEVKSLPGADYLATRVTDTELRLQVANMSQGRTLYCTCSADLGSNTEVFFGKGTRLTVV.

The table lists this clone with many counts. Mouse gene names apply. The CDR3 end is not reached by the read, which stops 4 residues before it; the germline J gene fills it in. The genes are TRBV13-1 and TRBJ2-1; D perhaps matches TRBD1 (6 bases). Trimming shortened V by 2 bases and J by 4 bases, and 7 bases separated the two germline ends. The germline gives CDR1 NSHNY, CDR2 SYGAGN. This CDR3 region has 13 residues. CDR3 sequence: CASSEQGYAEQFF. The part of the CDR3 DNA that was read is TGTGCCAGCAGTGAGCAGGGGTATGCT.

This clone was picked up many times. The gene names given are mouse names. Read sequence stops 4 residues before the CDR3 end, and the germline J gene provides the missing end. This rearrangement joins TRBV13-3 to TRBJ2-1; 9 bases match TRBD2. The CDR3 spans 15 residues. V shed 4 bases, J shed 2 bases, and the junction held 4 bases outside the gene matches. The germline V gene has CDR1 NNHDY and CDR2 SYVADS. CDR3 DNA (partial): TGTGCCAGCAGTCTCTGGGGGGGACACTATGCT. Its translation is CASSLWGGHYA. The complete CDR3 reads CASSLWGGHYAEQFF.

Details on this clone: Gene names refer to mouse genes. The sequenced fragment ends 4 residues before the CDR3 boundary, so the rest is inferred from the germline J gene. V usage is TRBV13-3 and J usage is TRBJ2-5, with 7 bases fitting TRBD2. The V and J ends lost 2 bases and 0 bases, in that order; junction bases with no gene match: 3. The CDR3 totals 15 residues. The germline V gene encodes CDR1 NNHDY and CDR2 SYVADS. The CDR3 spells CASSESWGNQDTQYF. CDR3 DNA (partial): TGTGCCAGCAGTGAGTCCTGGGGGAACCAAGAC.

This clone qualifies as large. Gene names follow the mouse nomenclature. The sequenced fragment ends 4 residues before the CDR3 boundary, so the rest is inferred from the germline J gene. The chain recombines TRBV17 with TRBJ2-1; 9 bases align to TRBD1. CDR3 length: 14 amino acids. The germline V gene encodes CDR1 MNHDT and CDR2 YYDKIL. With 6 bases clipped from V and 4 bases from J, the junction kept 4 bases outside the gene matches. The CDR3 loop reads CASRSTGGYAEQFF. The CDR3 bases that were read are TGTGCTAGCAGATCGACAGGGGGTTATGCT.

Of note for this clone: The genes and germline here are from mouse. Sequencing ends 4 residues short of the CDR3 end; the germline J gene provides the rest. The chain carries TRBV13-2 and TRBJ2-1; 8 positions match TRBD2. The CDR3 is 15 amino acids. The J segment lost 4 bases and the V segment lost 2 bases, leaving 5 bases of the junction unmatched. CDR1 and CDR2 (germline): NNHNN, SYGAGS (reference sequence). CDR3 residues: CASGEEAGGYAEQFF. The covered CDR3 bases are TGTGCCAGCGGTGAAGAGGCTGGGGGGTATGCT.

This clone was observed a handful of times. Germline and genes here are mouse. The CDR3 end lies 4 residues beyond the end of the read and is filled in from the germline J gene. The chain uses TRBV17 and TRBJ2-7, with 9 nucleotides matching TRBD2. Germline V CDR1 and CDR2: MNHDT, YYDKIL. This CDR3 region has 13 residues. The V gene end was trimmed by 4 bases and the J gene end by 3 bases; junction bases not matched to a gene: 1. CDR3 protein: CASSIWGGYEQYF. The CDR3 bases that were read are TGTGCTAGCAGTATCTGGGGGGGCTAT. The whole variable domain, remainder taken from reference TRBV17 and TRBJ2-7, is DTTVKQNPRYKLARVGKPVNLICSQTMNHDTMYWYQKKPNQAPKLLLFYYDKILNREADTFEKFQSSRPNNSFCSLYIGSAGLEYSAMYLCASSIWGGYEQYFGPGTRLTVL.

This clone was seen a few times. Any gene name here is a mouse gene name. The DNA ends 4 residues before the CDR3 does, and the rest of the CDR3 is filled in from the germline J gene. The chain combines TRBV19 with TRBJ2-3; D is unresolved. V was cut by 2 bases and J by 0 bases, with 7 bases left in between. Germline V gene sequence: CDR1 FNHDT, CDR2 SITEND (reference sequence). The CDR3 consists of 14 residues. The CDR3 protein is CASSIHISAETLYF. CDR3 DNA, as far as it was read: TGTGCCAGCAGTATTCACATTAGTGCAGAA.

This clone was counted at least ten times. All gene names here are mouse names. CDR3 DNA (partial): TGTGCCAGCTCGCCCTACTACTAT. Protein: CASSPYYY. The CDR3 in full is CASSPYYYEQYF. The genes are TRBV12-2 and TRBJ2-7; D is uncertain. The read finishes 4 residues shy of the CDR3 end, and the germline J gene is used to complete it. V lost 4 bases and J 3 bases, leaving 9 bases between the germline ends. Germline CDR1 is SGHLS and CDR2 is HYDKME. The CDR3 loop spans 12 amino acids.

Notes on this clone: Gene and germline names: mouse. The covered CDR3 bases are TGTGCCAGCAGTGATGCACCTGGTAGTGCAGAA. Amino acid sequence: CASSDAPGSAE. The entire CDR3 protein reads CASSDAPGSAETLYF. The chain has TRBV13-1 and TRBJ2-3; no clear D gene. The CDR3 goes on 4 residues after the read ends, and that part is filled in from the germline J gene. The ends were cut back, 0 bases at V and 0 bases at J, with 8 bases in the middle. This CDR3 has 15 residues. Germline CDR1 and CDR2: NSHNY and SYGAGN.

On this clone: Genes here carry mouse names. The CDR3 loop is CASSHRQGSDYTF. CDR3 DNA, as far as it was read: TGTGCCAGCAGCCACAGACAGGGCTCC. This sequence joins TRBV2 and TRBJ1-2; 7 bases line up with TRBD1. The read ends 4 residues before the CDR3 terminus; that terminus is restored from the germline J gene. The V segment lost 3 bases and the J segment 4 bases; nucleotides outside the gene matches: 2. In germline, CDR1 is LGHNA, CDR2 YSYQKL. The CDR3 is 13 residues long.

This clone was found many times. Gene labels here are mouse ones. The CDR3 goes on 4 residues after the read ends, and that part is filled in from the germline J gene. V usage is TRBV13-3 and J usage is TRBJ2-1; 9 bases agree with TRBD2. The CDR3 length is 15 residues. Germline V CDR1 and CDR2: NNHDY, SYVADS. V was pared by 1 base and J by 4 bases, with 3 bases of the junction left unmatched. Partial CDR3 DNA: TGTGCCAGCAGTGATTGGGGGGGCGCTTATGCT. It encodes CASSDWGGAYA. The whole CDR3 sequence is CASSDWGGAYAEQFF.

This clone was picked up many times. The germline and genes are mouse ones. The read finishes 3 residues shy of the CDR3 end, and the germline J gene is used to complete it. Other DNA sequences of this sample code for an identical CDR3. The V and J genes are TRBV19 and TRBJ1-6; 7 bases fit TRBD1. TRBJ1-6 is reported as an ORF; its role is uncertain. The CDR3 runs 14 residues. Germline V gene lookup returns CDR1 FNHDT and CDR2 SITEND (reference sequence). Trimming removed 5 bases from V and 3 bases from J; junction bases left unmatched: 2. This CDR3 is CASSRDSYNSPLYF. The covered CDR3 bases are TGTGCCAGCAGCCGGGACAGCTATAATTCGCCC.

This clone was seen at least ten times. Genes and germline are mouse. The observed sequence ends 4 residues before the CDR3 terminus, with the missing tail filled in from the germline J gene. This CDR3 is also generated by other DNA sequences in the sample. The chain couples TRBV1 to TRBJ2-5; 8 nucleotides agree with TRBD2. Per germline, CDR1 NSQYPW and CDR2 LRSPGD (reference sequence). The CDR3 contains 14 residues. V trimming: 4 bases; J trimming: 0 bases; junction bases outside the gene matches: 0. The covered CDR3 bases are TGCACCTGCAGTGACTGGGGGAACCAAGAC. Amino acids: CTCSDWGNQD. The full CDR3 protein is CTCSDWGNQDTQYF.

This clone was counted ten times or more. Gene names and germline match the mouse. The CDR3 sequence: CASSQDWIYEQYF. The DNA read from the CDR3 is TGTGCCAGCAGCCAAGACTGGATCTAT. The chain couples TRBV5 to TRBJ2-7; D uncertain. Sequencing ends 4 residues short of the CDR3 end; the germline J gene provides the rest. The V and J ends lost 0 bases and 3 bases respectively, with 6 bases between them. This CDR3 has 13 residues. Germline CDR1 reads LGHNA; CDR2 reads YNLKQL (reference sequence).

Comment on this clone: The germline and genes are mouse ones. The CDR3 extends 4 residues past the end of the read, so its final part is completed from the germline J gene. The rearrangement links TRBV12-1 to TRBJ2-3; 8 nucleotides align to TRBD2. There are 17 residues in the CDR3. Trimming took 0 bases from V and 0 from J; bases not matched to a gene: 7. Germline CDR1 reads SGHSN; CDR2 reads HYEKVE. The covered CDR3 bases are TGTGCCAGCTCTCTCGATCCTGGGGGGTCTAGTGCAGAA. Translation gives CASSLDPGGSSAE. From start to end, the CDR3 is CASSLDPGGSSAETLYF.

Worth noting for this clone: Gene names are the mouse ones. The read gets to within 4 residues of the CDR3 end, and the germline J gene fills in the rest. V and J are TRBV5 and TRBJ1-1, with D possibly TRBD1 on 6 matching bases. Germline V gene lookup returns CDR1 LGHNA and CDR2 YNLKQL (reference sequence). This CDR3 has 12 residues. This CDR3 is CASSQTGTEVFF. The covered CDR3 bases are TGTGCCAGCAGCCAAACAGGGACA.